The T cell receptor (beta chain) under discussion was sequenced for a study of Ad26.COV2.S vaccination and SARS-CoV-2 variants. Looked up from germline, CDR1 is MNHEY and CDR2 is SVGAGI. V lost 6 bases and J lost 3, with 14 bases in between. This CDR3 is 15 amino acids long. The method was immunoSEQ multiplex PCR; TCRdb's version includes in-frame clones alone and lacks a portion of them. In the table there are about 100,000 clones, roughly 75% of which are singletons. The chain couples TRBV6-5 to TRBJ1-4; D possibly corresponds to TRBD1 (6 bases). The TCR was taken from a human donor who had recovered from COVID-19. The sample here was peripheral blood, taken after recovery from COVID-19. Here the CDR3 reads CASSATGTANEKLFF. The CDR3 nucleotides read TGTGCCAGCAGCGCTACAGGGACGGCTAATGAAAAACTGTTTTTT.